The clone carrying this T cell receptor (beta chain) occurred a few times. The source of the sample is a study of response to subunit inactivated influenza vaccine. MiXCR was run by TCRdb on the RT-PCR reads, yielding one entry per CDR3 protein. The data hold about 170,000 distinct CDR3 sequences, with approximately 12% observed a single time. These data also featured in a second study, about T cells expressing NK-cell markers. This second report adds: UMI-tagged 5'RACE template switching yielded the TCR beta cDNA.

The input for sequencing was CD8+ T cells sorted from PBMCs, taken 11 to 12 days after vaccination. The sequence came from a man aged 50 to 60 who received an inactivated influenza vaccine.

CDR3: CASSKPGLAGDNEQFF. The CDR3 region has the DNA TGTGCCAGCAGCAAACCGGGGCTAGCGGGAGACAATGAGCAGTTCTTC. The V and J genes are TRBV7-9 and TRBJ2-1, with 10 bases lining up with TRBD2. V was pared by 5 bases and J by 5 bases, with 9 bases of the junction left unmatched. The CDR3 runs 16 residues. Germline loops: CDR1 SEHNR, CDR2 FQNEAQ (reference sequence).